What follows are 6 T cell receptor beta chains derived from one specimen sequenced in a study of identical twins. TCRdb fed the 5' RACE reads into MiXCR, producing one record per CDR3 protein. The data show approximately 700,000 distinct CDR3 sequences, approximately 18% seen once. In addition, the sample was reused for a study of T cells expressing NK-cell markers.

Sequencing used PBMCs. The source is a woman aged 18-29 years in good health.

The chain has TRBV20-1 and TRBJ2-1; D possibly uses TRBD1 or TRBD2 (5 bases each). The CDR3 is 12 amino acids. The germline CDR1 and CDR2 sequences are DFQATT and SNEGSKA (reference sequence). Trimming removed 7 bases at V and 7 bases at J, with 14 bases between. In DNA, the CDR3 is TGCAGTGTCGCAGAGGGGCTGAATGAGCAGTTCTTC. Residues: CSVAEGLNEQFF.

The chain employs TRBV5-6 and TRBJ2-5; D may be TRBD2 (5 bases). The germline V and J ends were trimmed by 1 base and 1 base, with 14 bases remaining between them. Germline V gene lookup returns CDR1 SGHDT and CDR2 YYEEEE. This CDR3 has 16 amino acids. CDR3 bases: TGTGCCAGCAGCTTGAACGGCTTAGGGAGCCAAGAGACCCAGTACTTC. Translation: CASSLNGLGSQETQYF.

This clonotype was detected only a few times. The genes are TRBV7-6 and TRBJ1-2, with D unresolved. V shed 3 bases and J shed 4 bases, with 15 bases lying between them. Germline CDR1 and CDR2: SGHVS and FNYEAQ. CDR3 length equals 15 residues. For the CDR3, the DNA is TGTGCCAGCAGCTTGTCTGGCCGGGGTGGCTATGGCTACACCTTC. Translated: CASSLSGRGGYGYTF.

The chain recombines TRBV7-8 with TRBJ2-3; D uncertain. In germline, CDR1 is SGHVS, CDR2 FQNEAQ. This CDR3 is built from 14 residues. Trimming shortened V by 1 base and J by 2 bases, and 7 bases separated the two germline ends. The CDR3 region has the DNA TGTGCCAGCAGCTTAGATGCCCTCACAGATACGCAGTATTTT. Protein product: CASSLDALTDTQYF.

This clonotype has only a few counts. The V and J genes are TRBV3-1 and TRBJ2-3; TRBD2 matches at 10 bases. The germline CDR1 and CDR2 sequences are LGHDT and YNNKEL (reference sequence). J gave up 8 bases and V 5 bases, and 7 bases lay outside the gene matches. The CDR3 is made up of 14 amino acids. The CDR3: CASSEAGGLGTQYF. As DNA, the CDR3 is TGTGCCAGCAGCGAAGCGGGGGGGCTCGGTACGCAGTATTTT.

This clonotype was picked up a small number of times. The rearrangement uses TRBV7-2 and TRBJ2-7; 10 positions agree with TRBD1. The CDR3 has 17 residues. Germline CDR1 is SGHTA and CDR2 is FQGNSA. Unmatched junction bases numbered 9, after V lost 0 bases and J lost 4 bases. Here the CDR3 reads CASSLAEPGQGFYEQYF. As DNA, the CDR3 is TGTGCCAGCAGCTTAGCGGAACCGGGACAGGGGTTTTACGAGCAGTACTTC.